This note documents a single T cell receptor beta chain sequence. Its cognate antigen is unknown. This entry belongs to a study of radiation and T cells in renal cell carcinoma. Across the whole study: Nephrectomy followed 15 Gy stereotactic body radiation by 4 weeks. General study findings and limits: From baseline, blood top tumor clonotypes peaked at 2 weeks post-radiation. Without pretreatment biopsies, baseline tumor clonotype presence was undetermined.

Method: immunoSEQ multiplex PCR; TCRdb's copy keeps in-frame clones and lacks some. The data show 60,000 to 80,000 clones, 82% seen once. Germline loops: CDR1 MNHEY, CDR2 SMNVEV (reference sequence). The CDR3 totals 14 residues. The V end lost 6 bases, the J end lost 3 bases, and 14 bases lay between the germline ends. Time point noted: blood 2 weeks post-SBRT. Documented treatment: 15 Gy SBRT to primary tumor, nephrectomy 4 weeks later. Blood was sampled at baseline, 2 weeks and 4 weeks after SBRT. The TCR originated in a man in his fifties or sixties with renal cell carcinoma. The V call is TRBV27, the J call TRBJ2-5; D not resolved. Sequencing was performed on blood, taken from a patient whose treatment included radiotherapy and nephrectomy. CDR3 in amino acids: CASSPMGFKETQYF. The CDR3 nucleotides read TGTGCCAGCAGCCCGATGGGCTTCAAAGAGACCCAGTACTTC.